These T cell receptor beta chains were read from a single sample in a study of T cell responses to AZD1222 COVID-19 vaccine. Profiling relied on immunoSEQ multiplex PCR, and the TCRdb table lists in-frame clones only, not all of them. The table shows roughly 97,000 clones, with 93% occurring only once. Here the sequenced sample was peripheral blood, taken on day 0 of AZD1222 vaccination. Source of these receptors: an adult in good health. Both conserved end residues are part of each CDR3. Fields, in order: V gene, D gene, CDR3 protein. The D gene is left open where the match is weak.

TRBV30 . CAWSLRARGHEKLFF
TRBV28 . CASSLPRGGETQYF
TRBV19 . CASSLRDRRGNTIYF
TRBV7-9 . CASSRLYNEQFF
TRBV7-6 . CASSTTRLGELFF
TRBV6-5 TRBD1 CASTPGQGNTEAFF
TRBV10-3 . CAISEGREGYTF
TRBV12-3/TRBV12-4 . CASSPTGREQFF
TRBV2 . CASSAWGRETAGELFF
TRBV5-1 TRBD2 CASSLGTSGNTDTQYF
TRBV19 TRBD1 CASSMYRGDYEQYF
TRBV7-2 TRBD1 CASSKGQGLEAFF
TRBV7-8 TRBD1 CASQGGGQDSPLHF
TRBV14 . CASTLTGKYEQYF
TRBV6-5 TRBD1 CASSYRGTGVDGELFF
TRBV10-3 . CAISPDGHNYGYTF